This T cell receptor (beta chain) was documented in a study of cytomegalovirus exposure and HLA in healthy donors. On the study more broadly: Researchers found that approximately 77% of 350 to 500 genotyped donors fell within the Caucasian-associated ancestry cluster.

This clone was counted between two and nine times. As yet, its antigen is unknown. Use of 60 Vbeta and 13 Jbeta primers characterized the PCR. Here immunoSEQ multiplex PCR was the method, and the copy in TCRdb shows in-frame clones only, minus some. The data contain around 200,000 clones, about three quarters of them seen just once; the ten biggest clones take up less than 3.5%. Trimming left V 2 bases short and J 3 bases short, with 8 bases between. CDR3 length equals 13 residues. Per the germline V gene, CDR1 is SGHVS and CDR2 is FQNEAQ. Study-level findings and limits: The listing of about 150 TCR beta chains classed them as cytomegalovirus-associated. When the data were analyzed later, several of the most significant clusters appeared to be linked to common viral pathogens. Sequence variants that were highly shared formed a cluster that was likely a sequencing artifact.

V usage is TRBV7-8 and J usage is TRBJ2-7; D gene unclear. The clonotype originates from a woman aged 60-70 years in good health and CMV-seropositive. Sequenced material: PBMCs. The CDR3, as DNA: TGTGCCAGCAGCTTACTCCAGATCTACGAGCAGTACTTC. This gives the protein CASSLLQIYEQYF.